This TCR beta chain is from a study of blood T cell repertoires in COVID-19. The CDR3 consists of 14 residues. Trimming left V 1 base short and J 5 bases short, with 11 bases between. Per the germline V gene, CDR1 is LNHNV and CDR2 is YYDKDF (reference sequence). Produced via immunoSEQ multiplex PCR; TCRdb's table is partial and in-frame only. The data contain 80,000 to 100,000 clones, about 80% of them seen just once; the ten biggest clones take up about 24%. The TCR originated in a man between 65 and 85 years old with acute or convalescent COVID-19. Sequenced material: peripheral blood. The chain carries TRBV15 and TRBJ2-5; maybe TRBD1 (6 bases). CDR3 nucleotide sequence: TGTGCCACCAGCAGAGGGACAGATAGGGAGACCCAGTACTTC. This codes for CATSRGTDRETQYF.